Given below is one T cell receptor beta chain in context. Its specificity is unknown. At sampling all donors were nominally healthy, likely with unrecorded immune exposures. The sample comes from a study of cytomegalovirus exposure and HLA in healthy donors. Findings of the study overall: Among the sequence variants, a highly shared cluster was likely an artifact of sequencing. The investigators catalogued some 150 TCR beta chains as cytomegalovirus-associated.

Amplification used 60 Vbeta primers and 13 Jbeta primers. TCRdb's copy holds only in-frame clones and misses some; the assay was immunoSEQ multiplex PCR. This sample yields 150,000 to 200,000 clones, of which around 80% are seen a single time; around 7% belongs to the top ten. CDR1 and CDR2 (germline): LNHNV, YYDKDF (reference sequence). The V gene lost 10 bases and the J gene lost 2 bases, with 13 bases spanning the gap. This CDR3 is built from 13 residues. The clonotype originates from a young man in good health and CMV-seropositive. This rearrangement joins TRBV15 to TRBJ2-3; no firm D call. The sample consisted of PBMCs. The CDR3: CAIEEANTDTQYF. The DNA of the CDR3 is TGTGCCATTGAAGAAGCGAACACAGATACGCAGTATTTT.